This is a list of T cell receptor beta chains from one sample in a study of T-cell reconstitution after alpha-beta-depleted transplantation in children. TCRdb independently ran MiXCR on the PCR reads; one entry per CDR3 protein. In the table there are around 480,000 distinct CDR3 sequences, around a third of which are singletons. This material consisted of PBMCs from the stem cell graft donor, taken from the stem cell graft. The receptors were gathered from a human donor who donated a stem cell graft to a child with aplastic anemia. Both conserved end residues are part of each CDR3. D genes are given only for firm matches. The size entry is marked missing in some rows and otherwise reads once, few, many or a size class.

v_call	d_call	cdr3_length	clone_size	j_call	cdr3_nt	cdr3_aa
TRBV6-1	-	15	few	TRBJ1-2	TGTGCCAGCAGCCTAAATAGACAGGATAACTATGGCTACACCTTC	CASSLNRQDNYGYTF
TRBV7-9	TRBD1	16	-	TRBJ2-1	TGTGCCAGCAGCTTCCAGGGGGCCGCAAACTACAATGAGCAGTTCTTC	CASSFQGAANYNEQFF
TRBV10-1	-	17	-	TRBJ2-1	TGCGCCAGCAGTGGAATTAGTGCGGAGAGCTCCTACAATGAGCAGTTCTTC	CASSGISAESSYNEQFF
TRBV19	TRBD1	17	-	TRBJ2-2	TGTGCCAGTAGTACCTGGGACAGTTATTCGAACACCGGGGAGCTGTTTTTT	CASSTWDSYSNTGELFF
TRBV20-1	-	14	few	TRBJ1-3	TGCAGTGCCTCTCGCGGGGGTGATGGAAACACCATATATTTT	CSASRGGDGNTIYF
TRBV20-1	-	14	many	TRBJ1-1	TGCAGTGCTAGACTTCACGGTTGGGACATTGAAGCTTTCTTT	CSARLHGWDIEAFF
TRBV7-6	TRBD2	20	-	TRBJ2-1	TGTGCCAGCAGCCTCCTTTGGGGGACTAGCGGGAGTTTATGGTACAATGAGCAGTTCTTC	CASSLLWGTSGSLWYNEQFF
TRBV10-3	-	13	few	TRBJ2-5	TGTGCCATCGGGCAGAACCCCCAAGAGACCCAGTACTTC	CAIGQNPQETQYF
TRBV6-1	-	15	-	TRBJ1-1	TGTGCCAGCCGCCGACAACCAGGAATGAACACTGAAGCTTTCTTT	CASRRQPGMNTEAFF
TRBV20-1	TRBD2	17	few	TRBJ2-3	TGCAGTGCTAGAGGCTTCACTAGCGGGAGGTTGACAGATACGCAGTATTTT	CSARGFTSGRLTDTQYF